A single sample gave rise to the 32 T cell receptor beta chains below, sequenced in a study of early T cells in non-severe SARS-CoV-2 infection. TCRdb fed the 5' RACE reads into MiXCR, producing one record per CDR3 protein. The table lists about 80,000 distinct CDR3 sequences, more than 13% of them singletons. Specimen: whole blood. Receptors originate from an adult who was a healthcare worker with PCR-confirmed SARS-CoV-2 infection or an uninfected control (not recorded which).

The chain couples TRBV7-9 to TRBJ2-7; D is unresolved. Per the germline V gene, CDR1 is SEHNR and CDR2 is FQNEAQ (reference sequence). This CDR3 has 14 amino acids. The V end was cut by 1 base, the J end by 3 bases, with 10 bases between. CDR3 residues: CASSLDLGNYEQYF. The CDR3 nucleotides are TGTGCCAGCAGCTTAGATTTGGGTAACTACGAGCAGTACTTC.

This clonotype was observed a few times. The chain couples TRBV29-1 to TRBJ2-3, with D unclear. The CDR3 sequence is 11 residues long. The germline CDR1 and CDR2 sequences are SQVTM and ANQGSEA. Trimming pared 5 bases from V and 3 bases from J, leaving 6 bases between. CDR3 sequence reads: CSVIRTDTQYF. DNA for the CDR3: TGCAGCGTTATCAGAACAGATACGCAGTATTTT.

This clonotype was counted at least ten times. The V call is TRBV19, the J call TRBJ2-3; 9 nucleotides align to TRBD2. Germline V gene lookup returns CDR1 LNHDA and CDR2 SQIVND (reference sequence). The CDR3 sequence is 18 residues long. V shed 4 bases, J shed 0 bases, and the junction held 11 bases outside the gene matches. The CDR3 here is CASSNRAGTSTSTDTQYF. The CDR3 DNA sequence: TGTGCCAGTAGTAATCGGGCGGGGACTAGCACTAGCACAGATACGCAGTATTTT.

The gene calls are TRBV11-3 and TRBJ1-1, with unresolved D. The V end lost 3 bases, the J end lost 5 bases, and 10 bases lay between the germline ends. The CDR3 is 13 residues long. Germline CDR1 reads SGHNT; CDR2 reads YENEEA. For the CDR3, the DNA is TGTGCCAGCAGCTTTCAGTATAAAACTGAAGCTTTCTTT. Amino acids: CASSFQYKTEAFF.

This clonotype was counted ten times or more. V is TRBV6-2 or TRBV6-3 and J is TRBJ2-1; no clear D. The germline V and J ends were trimmed by 6 bases and 1 base, with 13 bases remaining between them. The CDR3 loop spans 15 amino acids. In germline, CDR1 is MNHEY, CDR2 SVGEGT. The CDR3: CASSVVRGSYNEQFF. The CDR3 coding sequence is TGTGCCAGCAGCGTGGTGAGAGGTTCCTACAATGAGCAGTTCTTC.

Only a few counts were recorded for this clonotype. This chain uses TRBV20-1 with TRBJ2-1; D gene ambiguous. Germline loops: CDR1 DFQATT, CDR2 SNEGSKA (reference sequence). This CDR3 is 16 amino acids long. Trimming took 4 bases from V and 2 from J, leaving 18 bases between them. The DNA of the CDR3 is TGCAGTGCTAAGCCCCACCCGGGCCAGACCTACAATGAGCAGTTCTTC. It is translated as CSAKPHPGQTYNEQFF.

This chain connects TRBV30 to TRBJ2-2, with D unresolved. Germline values: CDR1 GTSNPN, CDR2 SVGIG (reference sequence). Trimming removed 2 bases from V and 1 base from J, with 8 bases in between. This CDR3 is 14 amino acids long. CDR3 nucleotide sequence: TGTGCCTGGAGTAGGCTTAAGAACACCGGGGAGCTGTTTTTT. Translated: CAWSRLKNTGELFF.

This clonotype was detected ten times or more. The V gene is TRBV7-2, the J gene TRBJ2-3, with a tentative D call TRBD1 (6 bases). CDR1 is SGHTA, CDR2 FQGNSA, per germline. The length of the CDR3 is 17 residues. V lost 3 bases, J lost 0 bases, and 16 bases lay in between. This CDR3 is CASSFGWTVTSTDTQYF. The CDR3 region has the DNA TGTGCCAGCAGCTTCGGATGGACAGTGACTAGCACAGATACGCAGTATTTT.

V and J are TRBV18 and TRBJ2-6; D may be TRBD1 (6 bases). The CDR3 is made up of 15 amino acids. Germline V gene data show CDR1 as KGHSH and CDR2 as LQKENI. Trimming pared 7 bases from V and 3 bases from J, leaving 13 bases between. The CDR3, as DNA: TGTGCCAGCTTCCTACAGGGTGGTGGGGCCAACGTCCTGACTTTC. It codes for CASFLQGGGANVLTF.

With regard to this clonotype: One end of the junction varies from germline; a read error may be responsible. The V and J genes are TRBV11-3 and TRBJ2-2; no reliable D call. Germline V gene lookup returns CDR1 SGHNT and CDR2 YENEEA. This CDR3 region has 15 residues. The CDR3 DNA is TGTGCCAGCAGCTTATCTAAAGGGAACAACGGGGAGCTGTTTTTT. It specifies CASSLSKGNNGELFF.

This clonotype was recorded at least ten times. The rearrangement joins TRBV27 to TRBJ1-1; no clear D. The CDR3 contains 13 residues. From germline, CDR1 is MNHEY and CDR2 SMNVEV (reference sequence). Trimming took off 0 bases at V and 3 bases at J, with 5 bases between the two ends. CDR3 sequence (DNA): TGTGCCAGCAGTTTATCACGGGACACTGAAGCTTTCTTT. This codes for CASSLSRDTEAFF.

This clonotype was counted between two and nine times. The genes are TRBV7-8 and TRBJ2-3, with 16 bases fitting TRBD2. The CDR3 runs 18 residues. Germline trimming cut 3 bases from V and 5 bases from J; bases unmatched to any gene: 8. Per germline, CDR1 SGHVS and CDR2 FQNEAQ. The CDR3 is CASSFQGTSGGAVDTQYF. The CDR3 coding sequence is TGTGCCAGCAGCTTCCAAGGGACTAGCGGGGGGGCGGTAGATACGCAGTATTTT.

Many counts were recorded for this clonotype. The chain has TRBV28 and TRBJ2-5; no firm D call. The length of the CDR3 is 14 residues. Looked up from germline, CDR1 is MDHEN and CDR2 is SYDVKM. Trimming stripped 5 bases from V and 0 bases from J, with 10 bases between. CDR3 residues: CASSPHKYQETQYF. The DNA for the CDR3 is TGTGCCAGCAGTCCTCACAAATACCAAGAGACCCAGTACTTC.

Regarding this clonotype: A much larger clone differs from this one at a single base, so this may be a read error. The CDR3 sequence: CASSLRPEGSPLHF. As DNA, the CDR3 is TGTGCCAGCAGTTTACGGCCAGAAGGTTCACCCCTCCACTTT. This chain joins TRBV12-3 or TRBV12-4 and TRBJ1-6; D ambiguous. V lost 2 bases and J 9 bases, leaving 11 bases between the germline ends. The length of the CDR3 is 14 residues.

This chain links TRBV12-3 or TRBV12-4 with TRBJ1-1, with no clear D. The CDR3 is made up of 13 amino acids. Deletions cut 6 bases from V and 1 base from J, with 9 bases between. The CDR3 DNA reads as TGTGCCAGCAGCTCCTCACAGAACACTGAAGCTTTCTTT. This encodes CASSSSQNTEAFF.

The chain recombines TRBV7-9 with TRBJ2-2; D unresolved. Trimming removed 1 base from V and 5 bases from J, with 8 bases in between. The V gene's germline CDR1 is SEHNR and CDR2 FQNEAQ (reference sequence). The length of the CDR3 is 14 residues. The chain's CDR3 is CASSLVRETGELFF. CDR3 in DNA: TGTGCCAGCAGCTTAGTCCGCGAAACCGGGGAGCTGTTTTTT.

This clonotype was counted between two and nine times. The chain employs TRBV7-3 and TRBJ2-5, with 9 nucleotides matching TRBD2. This CDR3 spans 14 amino acids. The V gene's germline CDR1 is SGHTA and CDR2 FQGTGA. Trimming at V came to 5 bases and at J to 4 bases, leaving 5 bases not matched to a gene. CDR3 sequence (DNA): TGTGCCAGCAGCCGGAGCGGGGGGAGAGAGACCCAGTACTTC. Amino acid sequence: CASSRSGGRETQYF. The full variable domain, in which reference TRBV7-3 and TRBJ2-5 provide the parts outside the CDR3, is GAGVSQTPSNKVTEKGKYVELRCDPISGHTALYWYRQSLGQGPEFLIYFQGTGAADDSGLPNDRFFAVRPEGSVSTLKIQRTERGDSAVYLCASSRSGGRETQYFGPGTRLLVL.

The chain links TRBV2 to TRBJ2-5; TRBD1 matches 11 bases. The germline V gene has CDR1 SNHLY and CDR2 FYNNEI. The CDR3 covers 14 residues. V shed 6 bases and J 4 bases; nucleotides not matched to a gene: 4. This CDR3 is CASSEDRGRETQYF. The CDR3 DNA reads as TGTGCCAGCAGCGAGGACAGGGGGCGAGAGACCCAGTACTTC.

The chain has TRBV29-1 and TRBJ2-7; D is tentatively TRBD1 or TRBD2 (5 bases each). The CDR3 is 13 amino acids. V was cut by 6 bases and J by 7 bases, with 19 bases left in between. CDR1 is SQVTM and CDR2 is ANQGSEA in the germline V gene. CDR3 bases: TGCAGCGTCGAATCGTTGAGGGGTGCAGAGCAGTACTTC. It encodes CSVESLRGAEQYF.

This clonotype has a handful of counts. V and J are TRBV5-1 and TRBJ1-6; D remains ambiguous. The CDR3 covers 14 residues. Germline V lookup: CDR1 SGHRS, CDR2 YFSETQ. V lost 6 bases and J 10 bases, leaving 17 bases between the germline ends. This chain's CDR3 is CASTYQPRESPLHF. CDR3 DNA: TGCGCCAGCACCTACCAACCCCGGGAGTCACCCCTCCACTTT.

This clonotype was detected many times. The chain employs TRBV11-2 and TRBJ2-7; 10 positions agree with TRBD1. Germline lookup yields CDR1 SGHAT and CDR2 FQNNGV. The CDR3 contains 18 residues. The V gene end was trimmed by 4 bases and the J gene end by 0 bases; junction bases not matched to a gene: 12. In DNA form, the CDR3 reads TGTGCCAGCAGCTCTACCCGTTTTGGGACAGGGGACTCCTACGAGCAGTACTTC. Its translation: CASSSTRFGTGDSYEQYF. Complete variable domain (other parts from reference TRBV11-2 and TRBJ2-7): EAGVAQSPRYKIIEKRQSVAFWCNPISGHATLYWYQQILGQGPKLLIQFQNNGVVDDSQLPKDRFSAERLKGVDSTLKIQPAKLEDSAVYLCASSSTRFGTGDSYEQYFGPGTRLTVT.

This clonotype was picked up a small number of times. The genes are TRBV7-2 and TRBJ2-5, with D unresolved. Germline V lookup: CDR1 SGHTA, CDR2 FQGNSA. There are 15 residues in the CDR3. The germline V and J ends were trimmed by 2 bases and 2 bases, with 12 bases remaining between them. The CDR3 DNA sequence: TGTGCCAGCAGCTTATTAGCCTTCCGACAAGAGACCCAGTACTTC. Translation gives CASSLLAFRQETQYF.

This clonotype was seen a few times. The rearrangement uses TRBV11-2 and TRBJ2-7; 13 bases fit TRBD2. Germline V lookup: CDR1 SGHAT, CDR2 FQNNGV. V was pared by 1 base and J by 4 bases, with 4 bases of the junction left unmatched. This CDR3 spans 16 amino acids. CDR3 loop: CASSLVRTSGSYEQYF. The CDR3 coding sequence is TGTGCCAGCAGCTTAGTTCGGACTAGCGGGAGTTACGAGCAGTACTTC.

The chain links TRBV20-1 to TRBJ1-2; D is unresolved. V was cut by 0 bases and J by 4 bases, with 15 bases left in between. CDR1 is DFQATT, CDR2 SNEGSKA, per germline (reference sequence). This CDR3 is 15 amino acids long. The DNA of the CDR3 is TGCAGTGCTAGAGATCTGCCTACCTGGGGCTATGGCTACACCTTC. Protein: CSARDLPTWGYGYTF.

V and J are TRBV6-2 or TRBV6-3 and TRBJ2-5, with 9 bases aligning to TRBD2. The V segment lost 7 bases and the J segment 5 bases; nucleotides outside the gene matches: 8. The length of the CDR3 is 14 residues. Germline CDR1 MNHEY, CDR2 SVGEGT. CDR3: CASMRSGGGETQYF. CDR3 nucleotides: TGTGCCAGCATGCGTAGCGGGGGCGGGGAGACCCAGTACTTC.

This sequence joins TRBV9 and TRBJ2-2, with TRBD2 identical over 10 bases. The CDR3 runs to 17 residues. With V trimmed by 2 bases and J by 1 base, 5 bases remained unmatched. In germline, CDR1 is SGDLS, CDR2 YYNGEE. DNA of the CDR3: TGTGCCAGCAGCGTTACTAGCGGGGCTGTGAACACCGGGGAGCTGTTTTTT. Its protein is CASSVTSGAVNTGELFF.

This clonotype came up a few times. This rearrangement joins TRBV10-3 to TRBJ2-3; TRBD1 matches 7 bases. This CDR3 spans 15 amino acids. CDR1 and CDR2 (germline): ENHRY, SYGVKD. Germline trimming cut 10 bases from V and 6 bases from J; bases unmatched to any gene: 16. The CDR3 spells CANREEGAPGDTQYF. DNA for the CDR3: TGTGCCAACCGCGAAGAGGGGGCCCCTGGGGATACGCAGTATTTT.

This clonotype was seen a few times. The V gene is TRBV7-9, the J gene TRBJ2-1, with a tentative D call TRBD2 (6 bases). This CDR3 is built from 15 residues. Germline assignment: CDR1 SEHNR and CDR2 FQNEAQ (reference sequence). V was clipped by 4 bases and J by 0 bases, with 10 bases between them. CDR3 loop: CASSSLGGSYNEQFF. CDR3 in DNA: TGTGCCAGCAGCTCCTTGGGGGGCTCCTACAATGAGCAGTTCTTC.

This clonotype came up a few times. The chain joins TRBV28 to TRBJ2-1; TRBD2 agrees at 7 bases. Germline V gene sequence: CDR1 MDHEN, CDR2 SYDVKM. This CDR3 spans 14 amino acids. Trimming cost V 2 bases and J 7 bases; bases outside gene matches: 5. The CDR3 DNA reads as TGTGCCAGCAGTTTAAGGTTGGGGGGGAATGAGCAGTTCTTC. As protein: CASSLRLGGNEQFF. Together with reference TRBV28 and TRBJ2-1, the CDR3 gives the full variable domain: DVKVTQSSRYLVKRTGEKVFLECVQDMDHENMFWYRQDPGLGLRLIYFSYDVKMKEKGDIPEGYSVSREKKERFSLILESASTNQTSMYLCASSLRLGGNEQFFGPGTRLTVL.

The rearrangement uses TRBV5-1 and TRBJ1-2, with no clear D. V lost 0 bases, J lost 2 bases, and 5 bases lay in between. The CDR3 has 13 residues. Germline-derived CDR1 and CDR2 are SGHRS and YFSETQ. The CDR3 sequence: CASSLAGNYGYTF. As DNA, the CDR3 is TGCGCCAGCAGCTTGGCAGGAAACTATGGCTACACCTTC.

This clonotype was seen repeatedly, ten times or more. The chain is built from TRBV7-3 and TRBJ2-2; 9 bases line up with TRBD1. The CDR3 is 15 residues long. CDR1 and CDR2 (germline): SGHTA, FQGTGA. Trimming took 6 bases from V and 5 from J; bases not matched to a gene: 7. In DNA form, the CDR3 reads TGTGCCAGCAGTTATACAGGGGGCGCGACCGGGGAGCTGTTTTTT. Amino acids: CASSYTGGATGELFF.

This clonotype came up many times. This chain links TRBV28 with TRBJ2-1; a weak D match, TRBD1 (6 bases). CDR1 and CDR2 (germline): MDHEN, SYDVKM. There are 15 residues in the CDR3. V was pared by 4 bases and J by 7 bases, with 17 bases between. The CDR3 nucleotides are TGTGCCAGCAGTTGGCTTATCGGACAGATGAATGAGCAGTTCTTC. Translated: CASSWLIGQMNEQFF.